What follows is one T cell receptor beta chain and its context. What it binds is unknown. Trimming shortened V by 4 bases and J by 3 bases, and 16 bases separated the two germline ends. CDR3 length: 15 amino acids. Germline assignment: CDR1 SSHAT and CDR2 FNYEAQ (reference sequence). The sample originates from a study of shared clonotypes between healthy human individuals. Study context: CD8 memory received one plate per donor, CD8 naive two, CD4 memory three and CD4 naive three.

Only in-frame clones appear in the TCRdb table, and some are missing; sequencing was by immunoSEQ multiplex PCR. The sample lists about 600,000 clones; more than 95% were seen once. Study-wide points: With a handful of donors compared, 4% to 5.5% of naive CD4 clonotypes were shared.

CD45RA-negative memory and CD45RA+ naive subsets were split from the CD4+ cells. The chain carries TRBV7-7 and TRBJ2-7; TRBD1 is a possible D gene (8 bases). The TCR sequence derives from a woman between 25 and 40 years old in good health. The sample consisted of naive CD4+ T cells sorted from blood. Regarding subset: CD45RA+ positively selected. The CDR3 DNA reads as TGTGCCAGCAGCTCACAGACAGGGGAGGGCTACGAGCAGTACTTC. This gives the protein CASSSQTGEGYEQYF. The whole variable domain, filled in from reference TRBV7-7 and TRBJ2-7, reads GAGVSQSPRYKVTKRGQDVTLRCDPISSHATLYWYQQALGQGPEFLTYFNYEAQPDKSGLPSDRFSAERPEGSISTLTIQRTEQRDSAMYRCASSSQTGEGYEQYFGPGTRLTVT.